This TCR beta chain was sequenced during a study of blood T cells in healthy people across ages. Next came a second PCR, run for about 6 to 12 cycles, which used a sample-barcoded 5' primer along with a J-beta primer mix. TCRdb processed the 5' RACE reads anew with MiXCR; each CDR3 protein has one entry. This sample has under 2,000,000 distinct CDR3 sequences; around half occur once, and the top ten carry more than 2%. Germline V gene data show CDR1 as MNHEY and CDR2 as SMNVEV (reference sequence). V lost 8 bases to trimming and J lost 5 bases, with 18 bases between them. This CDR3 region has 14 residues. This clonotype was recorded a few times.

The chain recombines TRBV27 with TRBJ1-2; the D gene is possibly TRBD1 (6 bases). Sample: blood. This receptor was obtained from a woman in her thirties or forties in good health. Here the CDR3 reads CASRPDRLSYGYTF. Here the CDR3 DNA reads TGTGCCAGCCGACCCGACAGGCTCTCATATGGCTACACCTTC.